The source of this T cell receptor beta chain is a study of blood T cell repertoires in COVID-19. Deletions cut 4 bases from V and 1 base from J, with 7 bases between. Germline V gene data show CDR1 as MDHEN and CDR2 as SYDVKM. CDR3 length equals 13 residues. As handled by the study authors: Reference gene primers were amplified, and this amplification served to estimate nucleated cell counts. Here immunoSEQ multiplex PCR was the method, and the copy in TCRdb shows in-frame clones only, minus some. V and J calls and clone size are as listed in that table; D and trimming were resolved from the DNA. The table records over 250,000 clones, 80% to 95% of them present only once. This clone was observed a few times.

This TCR came from a woman under 40 who had recovered from COVID-19. The chain has TRBV28 and TRBJ1-2; D not resolved. Specimen: PBMCs or T cells enriched from blood (not recorded which). The CDR3 is CASSSLLNYGYTF. The CDR3 region has the DNA TGTGCCAGCAGTTCCCTCCTTAACTATGGCTACACCTTC.